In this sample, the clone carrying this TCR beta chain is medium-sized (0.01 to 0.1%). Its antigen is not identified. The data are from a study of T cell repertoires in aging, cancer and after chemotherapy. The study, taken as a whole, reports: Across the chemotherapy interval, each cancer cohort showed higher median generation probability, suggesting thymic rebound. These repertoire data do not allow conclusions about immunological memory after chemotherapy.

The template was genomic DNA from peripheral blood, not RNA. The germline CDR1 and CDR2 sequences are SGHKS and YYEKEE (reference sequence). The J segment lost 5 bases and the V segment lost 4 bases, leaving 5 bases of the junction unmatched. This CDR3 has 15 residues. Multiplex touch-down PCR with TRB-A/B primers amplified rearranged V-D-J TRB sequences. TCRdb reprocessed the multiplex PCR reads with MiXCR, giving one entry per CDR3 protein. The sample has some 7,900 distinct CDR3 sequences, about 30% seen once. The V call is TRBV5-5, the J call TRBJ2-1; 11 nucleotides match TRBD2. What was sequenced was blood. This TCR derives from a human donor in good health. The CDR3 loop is CASSPGLAENNEQFF. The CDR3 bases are TGTGCCAGCAGCCCGGGACTAGCGGAAAACAATGAGCAGTTCTTC. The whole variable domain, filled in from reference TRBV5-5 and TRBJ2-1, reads DAGVTQSPTHLIKTRGQQVTLRCSPISGHKSVSWYQQVLGQGPQFIFQYYEKEERGRGNFPDRFSARQFPNYSSELNVNALLLGDSALYLCASSPGLAENNEQFFGPGTRLTVL.